This TCR beta chain derives from a study of post-analysis software for immune sequencing data. CDR3 length: 16 amino acids. V was pared by 5 bases and J by 4 bases, with 17 bases of the junction left unmatched. Germline V lookup: CDR1 DFQATT, CDR2 SNEGSKA (reference sequence). Findings and caveats of the study: Controls showed significantly higher normalized Chao1 diversity than did multiple sclerosis patients. Strong co-clustering by F measure was seen for same-batch samples.

This clonotype has a handful of counts. Antigen specificity is unknown. The library was made from cDNA and included unique molecular identifiers. One entry per CDR3 protein, called by TCRdb with MiXCR from the PCR reads. The sample lists roughly 160,000 distinct CDR3 sequences, around 34% occurring once. This sequence originates from a girl aged 10 to 17 with multiple sclerosis. The starting material was blood, obtained after autologous hematopoietic stem cell transplantation. The rearrangement joins TRBV20-1 to TRBJ2-7, with TRBD2 matching 7 bases. The CDR3 coding sequence is TGCAGTGCTGGAATTACAAGGACTAGTAGGGGTTACGAGCAGTACTTC. It specifies CSAGITRTSRGYEQYF.